A single sample gave rise to the 26 T cell receptor beta chains below, sequenced in a study of cytomegalovirus exposure and HLA in healthy donors. The PCR ran on 60 Vbeta and 13 Jbeta primers. Libraries were prepared by immunoSEQ multiplex PCR; TCRdb keeps only in-frame clonotypes and omits some of them. This table holds 110,000 to 150,000 clones, 75% found once. The specimen was PBMCs. The receptors were gathered from a man younger than 40 in good health and CMV-seronegative.

The table lists this clone with a few counts. The rearrangement uses TRBV7-9 and TRBJ2-2, with D maybe TRBD1 (6 bases). The CDR3 spans 13 residues. Germline CDR1 reads SEHNR; CDR2 reads FQNEAQ (reference sequence). V lost 7 bases and J lost 7, with 13 bases in between. CDR3 amino acids: CASNHRDLGELFF. CDR3 bases: TGTGCCAGCAACCACAGGGACCTCGGGGAGCTGTTTTTT. The variable domain in full, with the rest retrieved from reference TRBV7-9 and TRBJ2-2, is DTGVSQNPRHKITKRGQNVTFRCDPISEHNRLYWYRQTLGQGPEFLTYFQNEAQLEKSRLLSDRFSAERPKGSFSTLEIQRTEQGDSAMYLCASNHRDLGELFFGEGSRLTVL.

The chain employs TRBV10-3 and TRBJ2-1; perhaps TRBD2 as D (7 bases). Germline CDR1 and CDR2: ENHRY and SYGVKD. Trimming took 0 bases from V and 11 from J, leaving 17 bases between them. This CDR3 spans 15 amino acids. Here the CDR3 reads CAISESEGGAYQQFF. The CDR3 DNA reads as TGTGCCATCAGTGAGTCGGAAGGGGGGGCTTATCAGCAGTTCTTC.

This clone was observed a handful of times. This chain uses TRBV11-1 with TRBJ1-1; D ambiguous. Trimming left V 2 bases short and J 1 base short, with 8 bases between. This CDR3 is 14 amino acids long. The germline V gene has CDR1 SGHAT and CDR2 FQDESV (reference sequence). The DNA for the CDR3 is TGTGCCAGCAGCTTAACACGGGAGAACACTGAAGCTTTCTTT. It translates to CASSLTRENTEAFF.

This chain joins TRBV29-1 and TRBJ1-2; TRBD1 agrees at 10 bases. J was trimmed by 2 bases and V by 7 bases; bases with no gene match: 4. In germline, CDR1 is SQVTM, CDR2 ANQGSEA. This CDR3 is 13 amino acids long. CDR3 in DNA: TGCAGCGCGCGGACAGGGGGAAACTATGGCTACACCTTC. Amino acid sequence: CSARTGGNYGYTF.

Note on this clone: The junction does not match germline at one end; this may be a read error. The chain has TRBV29-1 and TRBJ1-3; the D is unclear. The CDR3 is made up of 13 amino acids. The germline V gene encodes CDR1 SQVTM and CDR2 ANQGSEA. CDR3: CSVVRSSGNTICF. The CDR3 region has the DNA TGCAGCGTTGTGAGGTCTTCTGGAAACACCATATGTTTT.

V usage is TRBV14 and J usage is TRBJ2-2; 9 bases align to TRBD1. Trimming took 0 bases from V and 5 from J; bases not matched to a gene: 7. Germline V gene sequence: CDR1 SGHDN, CDR2 FVKESK. The CDR3 has 17 amino acids. The CDR3 DNA is TGTGCCAGCAGCCAAGATATTTGGGACAGGGTGACCGGGGAGCTGTTTTTT. Translation: CASSQDIWDRVTGELFF. The full variable domain, in which reference TRBV14 and TRBJ2-2 provide the parts outside the CDR3, is EAGVTQFPSHSVIEKGQTVTLRCDPISGHDNLYWYRRVMGKEIKFLLHFVKESKQDESGMPNNRFLAERTGGTYSTLKVQPAELEDSGVYFCASSQDIWDRVTGELFFGEGSRLTVL.

This chain connects TRBV19 to TRBJ1-4; D is uncertain. V lost 8 bases and J lost 0, with 10 bases in between. The length of the CDR3 is 14 residues. Germline-derived CDR1 and CDR2 are LNHDA and SQIVND (reference sequence). The DNA for the CDR3 is TGTGCCAGTCGAAGTTACTCAACTAATGAAAAACTGTTTTTT. It specifies CASRSYSTNEKLFF.

The chain recombines TRBV30 with TRBJ1-1, with TRBD1 as a possible D gene (6 bases). The CDR3 runs 15 residues. Germline-derived CDR1 and CDR2 are GTSNPN and SVGIG (reference sequence). Trimming stripped 7 bases from V and 1 base from J, with 19 bases between. The CDR3 region has the DNA TGTGCCTCGGGGGGCCCCGGGACGTCGAACACTGAAGCTTTCTTT. It is translated as CASGGPGTSNTEAFF.

The chain joins TRBV7-9 to TRBJ1-2; the match to TRBD1 covers 9 bases. Germline loops: CDR1 SEHNR, CDR2 FQNEAQ (reference sequence). V shed 5 bases and J 8 bases; nucleotides not matched to a gene: 6. CDR3 size: 13 residues. CDR3 loop: CASSQTGGLGYTF. The CDR3 DNA reads TGTGCCAGCAGCCAAACAGGGGGCCTCGGCTACACCTTC.

This chain's CDR3 is CASSYRTSGANVLTF. The CDR3 DNA follows: TGTGCCAGCAGTTACAGGACCTCTGGGGCCAACGTCCTGACTTTC. The chain is built from TRBV28 and TRBJ2-6; a weak D match, TRBD1 (5 bases). V lost 4 bases and J 0 bases, leaving 7 bases between the germline ends. This CDR3 contains 15 residues. CDR1 and CDR2 (germline): MDHEN, SYDVKM.

V gene TRBV20-1 combines with J gene TRBJ2-1; TRBD2 might be the D (5 bases). The CDR3 totals 11 residues. Germline lookup yields CDR1 DFQATT and CDR2 SNEGSKA (reference sequence). Trimming stripped 7 bases from V and 9 bases from J, with 13 bases between. CDR3 loop: CSVVDWSEQFF. CDR3 bases: TGCAGTGTAGTGGACTGGAGTGAGCAGTTCTTC.

By share, this clone ranks as large. Within the sample, other DNA sequences also encode this same CDR3. This chain joins TRBV6-1 and TRBJ2-2; the D is unclear. CDR1 and CDR2 (germline): MNHNS, SASEGT. V lost 5 bases to trimming and J lost 6 bases, with 13 bases between them. The CDR3 has 14 residues. CDR3 region: CASSTPGEAGELFF. CDR3 coding DNA: TGTGCCAGCAGTACCCCTGGAGAAGCCGGGGAGCTGTTTTTT.

The chain combines TRBV6-6 with TRBJ2-7; TRBD1 matches at 8 bases. CDR3 length: 15 amino acids. Germline assignment: CDR1 MNHNY and CDR2 SVGAGI (reference sequence). The V segment lost 0 bases and the J segment 7 bases; nucleotides outside the gene matches: 8. The CDR3 protein is CASSYSKQGAREQYF. The CDR3 DNA follows: TGTGCCAGCAGTTACTCGAAGCAGGGGGCTAGAGAGCAGTACTTC.

This chain links TRBV19 with TRBJ2-1; tentatively, D is TRBD1 (5 bases). Germline CDR1 and CDR2: LNHDA and SQIVND (reference sequence). V was shortened by 5 bases and J by 5 bases, with 13 bases between the two germline ends. CDR3 length: 14 residues. The DNA of the CDR3 is TGTGCCAGTAGTTTTCAGGGTAGGGACAATGAGCAGTTCTTC. This translates into CASSFQGRDNEQFF.

The chain links TRBV7-8 to TRBJ2-7; maybe TRBD2 (6 bases). The CDR3 has 15 amino acids. The germline gives CDR1 SGHVS, CDR2 FQNEAQ. Trimming stripped 5 bases from V and 0 bases from J, with 14 bases between. CDR3 sequence (DNA): TGTGCCAGCAGCGATAGGGCGGGGTTCTCCTACGAGCAGTACTTC. Its translation is CASSDRAGFSYEQYF.

This chain connects TRBV9 to TRBJ2-6; D uncertain. Trimming removed 4 bases from V and 2 bases from J, with 10 bases in between. This CDR3 has 15 amino acids. Germline V gene sequence: CDR1 SGDLS, CDR2 YYNGEE. As DNA, the CDR3 is TGTGCCAGCAGCAGAAGAGCAACTGGGGCCAACGTCCTGACTTTC. Translating it yields CASSRRATGANVLTF.

Points on this clone: The same CDR3 arises from other DNA sequences in this sample as well. V is TRBV28 and J is TRBJ1-2; no clear D. Germline CDR1 reads MDHEN; CDR2 reads SYDVKM. Trimming took off 3 bases at V and 3 bases at J, with 5 bases between the two ends. CDR3 size: 12 residues. The CDR3 DNA sequence: TGTGCCAGCAGTTTCCGCGACTATGGCTACACCTTC. It yields the protein CASSFRDYGYTF.

The CDR3 region is CASSLFSGRDTQYF. CDR3 nucleotide sequence: TGCGCCAGCAGCTTGTTTAGCGGGAGGGATACGCAGTATTTT. V is TRBV5-1 and J is TRBJ2-3; 10 nucleotides match TRBD2. The CDR3 has 14 residues. Germline V gene data show CDR1 as SGHRS and CDR2 as YFSETQ. The ends lost 1 base at V and 6 bases at J; junction bases unmatched: 2.

The J gene is TRBJ2-1, the V gene TRBV20-1; D is ambiguous. The CDR3 runs 11 residues. Germline CDR1 reads DFQATT; CDR2 reads SNEGSKA (reference sequence). Deletions cut 5 bases from V and 5 bases from J, with 7 bases between. The CDR3 DNA is TGCAGTGCTTACACCAACAATGAGCAGTTCTTC. Translating it yields CSAYTNNEQFF.

This clone was seen only a few times. V is TRBV5-4 and J is TRBJ1-1; D unclear. V was pared by 0 bases and J by 0 bases, with 9 bases between. Per the germline V gene, CDR1 is SGHNT and CDR2 is YYREEE (reference sequence). The CDR3 sequence is 15 residues long. The CDR3 reads CASSLEPGMNTEAFF. The CDR3 nucleotides read TGTGCCAGCAGCTTGGAGCCGGGAATGAACACTGAAGCTTTCTTT.

This clone was seen a handful of times. The chain uses TRBV7-8 and TRBJ2-7, with D hard to call. V was shortened by 5 bases and J by 3 bases, with 11 bases between the two germline ends. The CDR3 totals 13 residues. CDR1 is SGHVS and CDR2 is FQNEAQ in the germline V gene. Here the CDR3 reads CASSLGVVYEQYF. CDR3 in DNA: TGTGCCAGCAGCCTAGGCGTAGTCTACGAGCAGTACTTC.

The chain joins TRBV7-9 to TRBJ2-5, with D unclear. Trimming removed 5 bases at V and 4 bases at J, with 11 bases between. The CDR3 runs 13 residues. Germline values: CDR1 SEHNR, CDR2 FQNEAQ (reference sequence). In DNA, the CDR3 is TGTGCCAGCAGCATAAGTCTAGGAGAGACCCAGTACTTC. It encodes CASSISLGETQYF.

The chain recombines TRBV4-1 with TRBJ2-4; 7 bases line up with TRBD2. Unmatched junction bases numbered 9, after V lost 4 bases and J lost 0 bases. CDR1 and CDR2 from the germline V gene are MGHRA and YSYEKL. The CDR3 loop spans 17 amino acids. CDR3 nucleotide sequence: TGCGCCAGCAGCCCGTGGGGGGGGGTTCTAGCCAAAAACATTCAGTACTTC. It encodes CASSPWGGVLAKNIQYF.

The J gene is TRBJ2-1, the V gene TRBV2; no definite D call. Looked up from germline, CDR1 is SNHLY and CDR2 is FYNNEI. The CDR3 has 12 residues. Trimming cost V 6 bases and J 6 bases, with 9 bases left between them. The CDR3, as DNA: TGTGCCAGCAGGACTCCTGCCAATGAGCAGTTCTTC. It encodes CASRTPANEQFF.

The rearrangement joins TRBV28 to TRBJ2-2; D might be TRBD1 (5 bases). V lost 3 bases and J lost 7, with 12 bases in between. The CDR3 loop spans 14 amino acids. Germline V lookup: CDR1 MDHEN, CDR2 SYDVKM. This chain's CDR3 is CASSLQGTGGELFF. The CDR3 nucleotides are TGTGCCAGCAGTTTGCAGGGAACTGGCGGGGAGCTGTTTTTT. The full variable domain, with the rest looked up from reference TRBV28 and TRBJ2-2, is DVKVTQSSRYLVKRTGEKVFLECVQDMDHENMFWYRQDPGLGLRLIYFSYDVKMKEKGDIPEGYSVSREKKERFSLILESASTNQTSMYLCASSLQGTGGELFFGEGSRLTVL.

This chain joins TRBV9 and TRBJ2-1; D gene unclear. Germline V CDR1 and CDR2: SGDLS, YYNGEE. The CDR3 consists of 15 residues. The germline V and J ends were trimmed by 0 bases and 7 bases, with 14 bases remaining between them. CDR3 bases: TGTGCCAGCAGCGTAGGTAGAGTGTTGGAGAATGAGCAGTTCTTC. Its protein is CASSVGRVLENEQFF.